Sequencing of this T cell receptor beta chain was carried out in a study of blood T cell repertoires in COVID-19. The wider study: Sources were T cells, B-cell-depleted T cells, or PBMCs; the material itself was cDNA or gDNA.

V lost 3 bases to trimming and J lost 7 bases, with 8 bases between them. This CDR3 has 13 amino acids. CDR1 SGHRS and CDR2 YFSETQ come from the germline V gene. TCRdb's copy holds only in-frame clones and misses some; the assay was immunoSEQ multiplex PCR. The table lists approximately 100,000 clones, approximately 80% of them singletons. The J gene is TRBJ1-6, the V gene TRBV5-1; the D gene is possibly TRBD1 (5 bases). The TCR originated in a human donor in a cohort sampled during active COVID-19. The sequenced sample was peripheral blood. The CDR3 here is CASSSRQNSPLHF. As DNA, the CDR3 is TGCGCCAGCAGCTCGAGACAGAATTCACCCCTCCACTTT.